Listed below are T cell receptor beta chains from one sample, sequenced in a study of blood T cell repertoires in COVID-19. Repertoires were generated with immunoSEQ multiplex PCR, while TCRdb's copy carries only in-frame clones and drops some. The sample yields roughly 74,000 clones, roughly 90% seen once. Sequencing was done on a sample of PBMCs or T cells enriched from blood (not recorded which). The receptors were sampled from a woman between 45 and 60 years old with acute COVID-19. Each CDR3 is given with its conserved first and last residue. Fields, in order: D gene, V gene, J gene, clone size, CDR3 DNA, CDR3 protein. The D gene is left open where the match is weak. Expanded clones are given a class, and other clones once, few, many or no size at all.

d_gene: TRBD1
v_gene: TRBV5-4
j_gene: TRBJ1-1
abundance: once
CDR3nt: TGTGCCAGCAGTTCCGACAGGGGAACTGAAGCTTTCTTT
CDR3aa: CASSSDRGTEAFF

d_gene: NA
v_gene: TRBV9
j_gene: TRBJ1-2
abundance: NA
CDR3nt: TGTGCCAGCAGCCCAGGGGCTACCACCTATGGCTACACCTTC
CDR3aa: CASSPGATTYGYTF

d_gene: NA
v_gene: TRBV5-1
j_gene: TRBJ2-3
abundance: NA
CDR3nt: TGCGCCAGCGCCCGTGGGACTTCTAGCACAGATACGCAGTATTTT
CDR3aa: CASARGTSSTDTQYF

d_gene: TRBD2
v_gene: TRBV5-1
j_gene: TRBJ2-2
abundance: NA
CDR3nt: TGCGCCAGCAGCTTGGCGGGAGGCCGCGGGGAGCTGTTTTTT
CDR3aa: CASSLAGGRGELFF

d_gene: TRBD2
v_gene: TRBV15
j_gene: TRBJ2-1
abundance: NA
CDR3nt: TGTGCCACCAGCAGGGACCTTAGCGGGAGGATCTCCTACAATGAGCAGTTCTTC
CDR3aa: CATSRDLSGRISYNEQFF

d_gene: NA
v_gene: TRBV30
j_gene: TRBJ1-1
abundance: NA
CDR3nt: TGTGCCTGGAGGGGCAATAAGGGGTTCGGGAACACTGAAGCTTTCTTT
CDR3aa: CAWRGNKGFGNTEAFF

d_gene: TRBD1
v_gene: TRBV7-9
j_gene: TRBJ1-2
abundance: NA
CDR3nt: TGTGCCAGCAGCCAACAGGGGAAGGCTAACTATGGCTACACCTTC
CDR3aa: CASSQQGKANYGYTF

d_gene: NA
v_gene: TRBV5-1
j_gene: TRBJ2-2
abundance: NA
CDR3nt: TGCGCCAGCAGCCCGGGCGTCACAGGTACCGGGGAGCTGTTTTTT
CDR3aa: CASSPGVTGTGELFF

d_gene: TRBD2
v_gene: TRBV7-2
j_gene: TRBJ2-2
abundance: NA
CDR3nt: TGTGCCAGCAGCCCTCGACTAGCGGGCACCGGGGAGCTGTTTTTT
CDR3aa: CASSPRLAGTGELFF

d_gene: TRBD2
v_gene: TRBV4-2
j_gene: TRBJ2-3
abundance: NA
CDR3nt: TGTGCCAGCAGCCAAAGGGTTCTAGCGGACACCAGCACAGATACGCAGTATTTT
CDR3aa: CASSQRVLADTSTDTQYF

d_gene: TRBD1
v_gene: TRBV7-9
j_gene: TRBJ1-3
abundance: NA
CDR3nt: TGTGCCAGCAGCTTAGGGGACAGTTCGGACACCATATATTTT
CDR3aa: CASSLGDSSDTIYF

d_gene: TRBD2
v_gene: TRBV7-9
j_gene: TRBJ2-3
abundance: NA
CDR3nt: TGTGCCAGCAGCCCCGGGACTACTAGCACAGATACGCAGTATTTT
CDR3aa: CASSPGTTSTDTQYF

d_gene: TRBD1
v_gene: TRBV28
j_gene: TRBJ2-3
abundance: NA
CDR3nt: TGTGCCAGCAAGCTGATCGTAGCAGGGGGCTCGGATACGCAGTATTTT
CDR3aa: CASKLIVAGGSDTQYF

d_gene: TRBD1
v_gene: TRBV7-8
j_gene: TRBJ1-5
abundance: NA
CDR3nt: TGTGCCAGCAGCTCCCGGACGGGACAGGGGCTTCAGCCCCAGCATTTT
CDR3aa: CASSSRTGQGLQPQHF

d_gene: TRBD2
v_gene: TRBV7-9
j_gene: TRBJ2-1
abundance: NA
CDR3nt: TGTGCCAGCAGCCCGCAAGAGTGGGTAGCGGGGCACAATGAGCAGTTCTTC
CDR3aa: CASSPQEWVAGHNEQFF

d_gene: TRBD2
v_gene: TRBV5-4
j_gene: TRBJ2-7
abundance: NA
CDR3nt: TGTGCCAGCAGCGGGGGACTAGCGGGAGACGAGCAGTACTTC
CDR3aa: CASSGGLAGDEQYF

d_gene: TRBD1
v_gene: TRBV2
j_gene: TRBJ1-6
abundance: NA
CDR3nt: TGTGCCAGCAAATACAGGGGCGAGTCCCCTACCTCACCCCTCCACTTT
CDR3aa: CASKYRGESPTSPLHF

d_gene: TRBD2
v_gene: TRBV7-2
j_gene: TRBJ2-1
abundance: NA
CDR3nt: TGTGCCAGCAGCTTAGATAGCCTAGCGGGACCCTACAATGAGCAGTTCTTC
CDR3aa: CASSLDSLAGPYNEQFF

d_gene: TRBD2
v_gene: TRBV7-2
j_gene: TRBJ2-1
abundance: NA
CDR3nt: TGTGCCAGCGATATAGCGGGAGCTGGGGAGCAGTTCTTC
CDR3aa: CASDIAGAGEQFF

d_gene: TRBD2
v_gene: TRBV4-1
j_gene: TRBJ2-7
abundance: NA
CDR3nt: TGCGCCAGCAGCCAAGAGTACAGCGGGAGTTACGAGCAGTACTTC
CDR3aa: CASSQEYSGSYEQYF

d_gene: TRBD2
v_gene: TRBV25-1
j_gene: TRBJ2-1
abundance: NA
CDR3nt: TGTGCCAGCAGTGGGGGCGGGAGAAATGAGCAGTTCTTC
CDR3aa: CASSGGGRNEQFF

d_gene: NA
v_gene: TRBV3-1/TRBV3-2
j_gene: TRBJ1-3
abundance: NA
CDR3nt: TGTGCCAGCAGCCAAGATTCCCCTCGGGTGAAGTCTGGAAACACCATATATTTT
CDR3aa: CASSQDSPRVKSGNTIYF

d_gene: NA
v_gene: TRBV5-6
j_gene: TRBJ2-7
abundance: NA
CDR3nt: TGTGCCAGCAGGGCCTTGAGAGGCAATACCTACGAGCAGTACTTC
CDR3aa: CASRALRGNTYEQYF

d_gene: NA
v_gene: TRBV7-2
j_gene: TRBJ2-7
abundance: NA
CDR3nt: TGTGCCAGCAGCTTAGAGGGAGGCTACGAGCAGTACTTC
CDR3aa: CASSLEGGYEQYF

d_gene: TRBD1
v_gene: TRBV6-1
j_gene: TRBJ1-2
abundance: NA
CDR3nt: TGTGCCAGCAGTGACGCCCCGGGACAGGGGAGGGGCTACACCTTC
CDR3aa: CASSDAPGQGRGYTF

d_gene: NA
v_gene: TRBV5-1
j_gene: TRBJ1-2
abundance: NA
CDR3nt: TGCGCCACCAATCCCGGGACAAGCGATGGCTACACCTTC
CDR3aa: CATNPGTSDGYTF

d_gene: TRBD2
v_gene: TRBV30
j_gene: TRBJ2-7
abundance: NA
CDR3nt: TGTGCCTGGACGGTCGGGGGGGGCTCCTACGAGCAGTACTTC
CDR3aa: CAWTVGGGSYEQYF

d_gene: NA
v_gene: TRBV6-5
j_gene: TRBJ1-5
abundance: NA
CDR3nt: TGTGCCAGCAGTTACTTTCAGACTAATCAGCCCCAGCATTTT
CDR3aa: CASSYFQTNQPQHF

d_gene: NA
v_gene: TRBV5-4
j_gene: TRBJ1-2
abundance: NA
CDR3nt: TGTGCCAGCAGCTTGGAACAGGCTCAGGGCTACACCTTC
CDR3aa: CASSLEQAQGYTF

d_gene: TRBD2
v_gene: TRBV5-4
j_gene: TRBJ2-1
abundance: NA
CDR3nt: TGTGCCAGCAGTTCCGGACTAGCCAATGAGCAGTTCTTC
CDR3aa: CASSSGLANEQFF

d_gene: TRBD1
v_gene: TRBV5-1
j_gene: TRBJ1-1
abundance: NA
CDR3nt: TGCGCCAGCAGCTCAAAGACAGGGATGAACACTGAAGCTTTCTTT
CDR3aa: CASSSKTGMNTEAFF

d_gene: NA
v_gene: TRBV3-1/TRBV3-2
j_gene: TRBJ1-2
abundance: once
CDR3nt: TGTGCCAGCAGCCAAGACGGTAGCTATGGCTACACCTTC
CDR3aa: CASSQDGSYGYTF

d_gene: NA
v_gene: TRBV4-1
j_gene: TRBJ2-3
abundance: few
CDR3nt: TGCGCCAGCAGCCAAACAGGTGCAGATACGCAGTATTTT
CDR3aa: CASSQTGADTQYF

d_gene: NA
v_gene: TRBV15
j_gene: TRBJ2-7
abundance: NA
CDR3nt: TGTGCCACCAGCAGAGATTTTGGGAGAACCTACGAGCAGTACTTC
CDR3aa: CATSRDFGRTYEQYF

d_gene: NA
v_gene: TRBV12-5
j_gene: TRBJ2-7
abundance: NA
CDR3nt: TGTGCTAGTACCAGCGGAGAGCATTACGAGCAGTACTTC
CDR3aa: CASTSGEHYEQYF

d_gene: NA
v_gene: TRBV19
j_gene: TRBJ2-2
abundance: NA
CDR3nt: TGTGCCAGTAGTTGGACAGACGGCGGGGAGCTGTTTTTT
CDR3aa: CASSWTDGGELFF

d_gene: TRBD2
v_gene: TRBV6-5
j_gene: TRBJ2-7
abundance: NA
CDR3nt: TGTGCCAGCAGTTACGGGCGGGAGGGATTCTACGAGCAGTACTTC
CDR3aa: CASSYGREGFYEQYF

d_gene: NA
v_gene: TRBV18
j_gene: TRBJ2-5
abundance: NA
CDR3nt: TGTGCCAGCTCACCAAACAAAGGTTCGGGACAAGAGACCCAGTACTTC
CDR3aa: CASSPNKGSGQETQYF

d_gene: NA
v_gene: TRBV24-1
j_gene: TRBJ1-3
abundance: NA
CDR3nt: TGTGCCACCAGTGAAAACAGGCGATGCTCTGGAAACACCATATATTTT
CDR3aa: CATSENRRCSGNTIYF

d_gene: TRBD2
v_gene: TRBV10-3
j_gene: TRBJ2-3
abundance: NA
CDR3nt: TGTGCCATCAGTCAACCCTCACTAGCGGGAGAGATGGATACGCAGTATTTT
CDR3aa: CAISQPSLAGEMDTQYF

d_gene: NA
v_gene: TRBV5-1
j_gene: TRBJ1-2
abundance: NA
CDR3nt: TGCGCCAGCAGCTTGACAGGTACCTATGGCTACACCTTC
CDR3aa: CASSLTGTYGYTF

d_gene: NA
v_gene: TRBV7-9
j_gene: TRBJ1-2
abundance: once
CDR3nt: TGTGCCAGCAGCTTAGCCGGAAGGGCGGGCAATGGCTACACCTTC
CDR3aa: CASSLAGRAGNGYTF

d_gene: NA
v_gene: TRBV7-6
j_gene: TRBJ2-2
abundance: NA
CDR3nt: TGTGCCAGCAGCTTAGGGGGCCGGAACACCGGGGAGCTGTTTTTT
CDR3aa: CASSLGGRNTGELFF

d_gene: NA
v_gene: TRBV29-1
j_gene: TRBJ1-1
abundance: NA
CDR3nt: TGCAGCGTAGGGCAGGGGAACACTGAAGCTTTCTTT
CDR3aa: CSVGQGNTEAFF

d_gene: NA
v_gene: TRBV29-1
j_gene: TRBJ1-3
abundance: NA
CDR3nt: TGCAGCGTTCTAGGACAGCTCTCTGGAAACACCATATATTTT
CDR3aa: CSVLGQLSGNTIYF

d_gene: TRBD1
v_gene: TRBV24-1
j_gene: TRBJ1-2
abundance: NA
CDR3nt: TGTGCCACCAGTCCTGGACAGGGGCCGGGCGGCTACACCTTC
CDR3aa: CATSPGQGPGGYTF